A single sample gave rise to the 9 T cell receptor beta chains below, sequenced in a study of CD8 T cells in ankylosing spondylitis (dated by TCRdb to 2017 to 2019). Beyond this particular receptor, the publication reports: Blood from ankylosing spondylitis patients appeared to be characterized by a TCR beta motif made up of under ten highly homologous amino acid variants.

These receptors lack a known antigen. The receptor library was made with 5' RACE. The instrument given in TCRdb is Illumina HiSeq 2500. The public reads were reanalyzed by TCRdb: fastp trimming at Q25, MiXCR alignment, in-frame beta chains only. Every distinct CDR3 protein forms one entry, paired with its most common genes and DNA. This sample gives a few hundred thousand distinct CDR3 sequences in total; 18% of them show up just once. The ten largest clonotypes hold more than 40% of the sample. Sequences were obtained from blood, either unsorted or a sorted T cell fraction (not recorded which). Every receptor here comes from a male donor with ankylosing spondylitis.

The CDR3 loop reads CASSIGPSAYNEQFF. The CDR3 DNA follows: TGTGCCAGTAGTATAGGACCGTCCGCGTACAATGAGCAGTTCTTC. V gene TRBV19 combines with J gene TRBJ2-1, with D unresolved. The CDR3 runs to 15 residues. Germline assignment: CDR1 LNHDA and CDR2 SQIVND (reference sequence). Trimming pared 1 base from V and 4 bases from J, leaving 11 bases between.

This clonotype was seen more than once but under ten times. V is TRBV3-1 and J is TRBJ2-1, with 8 bases that match TRBD2. Germline V gene sequence: CDR1 LGHDT, CDR2 YNNKEL (reference sequence). With V trimmed by 3 bases and J by 5 bases, 6 bases remained unmatched. CDR3 length equals 15 residues. CDR3 region: CASSHGLAANNEQFF. The CDR3 DNA is TGTGCCAGCAGCCATGGACTAGCAGCTAACAATGAGCAGTTCTTC.

This clonotype was recorded a few times. The rearrangement links TRBV9 to TRBJ2-2, with TRBD2 matching 7 bases. V trimming: 1 base; J trimming: 6 bases; junction bases outside the gene matches: 6. The V gene's germline CDR1 is SGDLS and CDR2 YYNGEE. The CDR3 spans 15 residues. The CDR3 protein is CASSVYDGGAGELFF. CDR3 DNA sequence: TGTGCCAGCAGCGTATACGATGGGGGGGCCGGGGAGCTGTTTTTT.

This clonotype occurred a few times. The J gene is TRBJ1-1, the V gene TRBV7-9; D not resolved. V was cut by 5 bases and J by 4 bases, with 11 bases left in between. The CDR3 length is 13 residues. Germline CDR1 SEHNR, CDR2 FQNEAQ (reference sequence). This CDR3 is CASSPTAGTEAFF. DNA of the CDR3: TGTGCCAGCAGCCCTACTGCAGGCACTGAAGCTTTCTTT. Based on the CDR3 plus reference TRBV7-9 and TRBJ1-1, the full variable domain is DTGVSQNPRHKITKRGQNVTFRCDPISEHNRLYWYRQTLGQGPEFLTYFQNEAQLEKSRLLSDRFSAERPKGSFSTLEIQRTEQGDSAMYLCASSPTAGTEAFFGQGTRLTVV.

This clonotype was picked up a small number of times. V and J are TRBV4-3 and TRBJ2-1, with TRBD2 identical over 10 bases. V lost 0 bases, J lost 8 bases, and 10 bases stayed unmatched. Per germline, CDR1 LGHNA and CDR2 YSLEER. This CDR3 is 17 amino acids long. The CDR3 region is CASSQDNLAGVLDEQFF. The DNA of the CDR3 is TGCGCCAGCAGCCAAGATAATCTAGCGGGAGTTTTAGATGAGCAGTTCTTC.

This clonotype turned up a few times. V and J are TRBV4-3 and TRBJ2-7, with D uncertain. V lost 0 bases, J lost 3 bases, and 9 bases lay in between. Germline CDR1 is LGHNA and CDR2 is YSLEER. The CDR3 extends over 14 amino acids. The CDR3 is CASSQDIQNYEQYF. The CDR3 nucleotides are TGCGCCAGCAGCCAAGATATACAGAACTACGAGCAGTACTTC.

The chain employs TRBV29-1 and TRBJ2-1, with a tentative D call TRBD1 (6 bases). This CDR3 is built from 15 residues. Germline values: CDR1 SQVTM, CDR2 ANQGSEA. V lost 1 base and J lost 4, with 14 bases in between. The CDR3 loop reads CSVEGHGQTYNEQFF. As DNA, the CDR3 is TGCAGCGTTGAAGGTCACGGACAGACATACAATGAGCAGTTCTTC.

This clonotype has just a few counts. The V and J genes are TRBV7-8 and TRBJ2-1, with 11 bases fitting TRBD2. After removal of 5 bases from V and 8 bases from J, the junction contained 17 bases not matched to a gene. Germline CDR1 SGHVS, CDR2 FQNEAQ. The CDR3 is 18 residues long. The CDR3 nucleotides are TGTGCCAGCAGCCCTAGCCCCTTACTAGCGGGAGAAGGCGATGAGCAGTTCTTC. It is translated as CASSPSPLLAGEGDEQFF.

The chain recombines TRBV5-1 with TRBJ1-1, with D hard to call. CDR3 length: 11 amino acids. Trimming took 4 bases from V and 7 from J, leaving 8 bases between them. The germline CDR1 and CDR2 sequences are SGHRS and YFSETQ. DNA of the CDR3: TGCGCCAGCAGCAATGAGAATGAAGCTTTCTTT. Its protein is CASSNENEAFF.